This TCR beta chain was documented in a study of molecular identifiers for immune sequencing clone quantification. Listed TCR primers, together with previously described methods, were used for the bulk TCR libraries. TCRdb processed the PCR reads anew with MiXCR; each CDR3 protein has one entry. The table records about 640,000 distinct CDR3 sequences, just under 20% of them present only once. A CD8+CD4-CCR7+CD45RA+ gate was used to sort naive CD8 T cells. This clonotype has ten or more counts. Germline-derived CDR1 and CDR2 are MDHEN and SYDVKM. V shed 3 bases, J shed 4 bases, and the junction held 6 bases outside the gene matches. CDR3 length equals 16 residues.

Sample: naive CD8+ T cells from blood, with Jurkat cell RNA spiked in. Subset specified: FACS-sorted CD8+CD4-CCR7+CD45RA+ naive T cells. The V gene is TRBV28, the J gene TRBJ2-1; TRBD2 matches at 10 bases. This sequence was found in a human donor in good health. Some libraries in this study had Jurkat cell RNA spiked in. The CDR3 region has the DNA TGTGCCAGCAGTTTTCAAGGACTAGCGGTATACAATGAGCAGTTCTTC. This codes for CASSFQGLAVYNEQFF.